This T cell receptor (beta chain) derives from a study of T cell repertoires in cytomegalovirus infection. About the research overall: It can be stated that public TCR beta signatures indicated CMV infection as well as a matching HLA type. Study observations and caveats: Summed frequency of shared TCR beta families picked out CMV carriers who also had the relevant HLA.

This clonotype was seen a handful of times. Its antigen is as yet unknown. TCRdb re-derived calls from the reads in MiXCR, one entry per CDR3 protein. The sample lists over 250,000 distinct CDR3 sequences; about 23% were seen once. The CDR3 has 17 amino acids. Germline V gene lookup returns CDR1 LNHNV and CDR2 YYDKDF (reference sequence). The J segment lost 7 bases and the V segment lost 0 bases, leaving 9 bases of the junction unmatched. Sequenced material: PBMCs. The clonotype comes from a human donor in good health (CMV status not recorded). Some clones in this sample may be carry-over from other donors' samples. The chain is built from TRBV15 and TRBJ1-6; 7 bases agree with TRBD1. The CDR3: CATSRDPTGMWNSPLHF. CDR3 bases: TGTGCCACCAGCAGAGATCCGACAGGGATGTGGAATTCACCCCTCCACTTT.